The TCR beta chain described here comes from a study of cytomegalovirus exposure and HLA in healthy donors (dated by TCRdb to 2015 to 2018). With respect to the entire study: An earlier analysis of about 560 of the donors reported approximately 260 Gb of sequence data and around 120 million unique TCR beta sequences obtained from about 179 million T cells. An early release covering just under 650 HLA-typed donors comprised 300 to 350 gigabases of sequencing data and 85 million or so unique TCR sequences. The genetic ancestry cluster associated with self-reported Caucasian donors included about 84% of the roughly 400 genotyped donors. The study was designed to test whether signatures of past pathogen exposure could be identified by cataloging public T cell receptors. The T cell repertoires of 670 or so subjects were profiled by immunosequencing and related to cytomegalovirus serostatus. A separate validation cohort of 100 to 150 different subjects was used in addition to the roughly 700-subject first cohort. To predict cytomegalovirus infection status, the study brought together high-throughput TCR immunosequencing, statistical association of individual TCRs with disease status, and machine learning. A later analysis re-examined previously published TCR beta repertoires from 600 to 700 donors and added high-resolution HLA genotyping to investigate patterns of TCR occurrence. Rather than using new phenotypic data, the later analysis identified candidate immune exposures from TCR beta sequences and from how often those sequences occurred across donors. An earlier analysis of 587 of the donors applied high-throughput TCR beta sequencing to assess whether each TCR beta V gene segment acted as functional or pseudogenic. Donor age, sex, ethnicity and CMV serostatus were compiled together with the repertoire data. In a later genetic analysis, genome-wide SNP genotypes for about three fifths of the roughly 670 donors were used, and that subset was treated as a discovery cohort. All discovery cohort repertoires had been generated using a single sequencing platform. HLA typing included class I and class II loci at four-digit resolution. The number of typed donors differed by locus: about 629-640 for A, B, C, DRB1 and DQB1; approximately 520 for DQA1; about 600 for DPA1; and about 450 for DPB1. Roughly 5 DR-DQ haplotypes were handled as single units for association and clustering, since linkage in the cohort was strong. On average, approximately 250,000 unique TCR beta nucleotide sequences were sequenced per donor among fewer than 500 genotyped donors of the cohort, with 15% to 20% of those sequences being non-productive.

Points the paper makes about the study in general: A cluster of highly shared sequence variants was judged likely to be a technical artifact of the sequencing pipeline. A later analysis associated approximately 17,000 TCR beta sequences with specific HLA alleles at a false discovery rate of 0.05. Broadly in line with IMGT annotations, most TCR beta V segments showed up in productive rearrangements about 90% or about 30% of the time in an earlier analysis of roughly 590 of the donors. Most TCR sequences were observed very rarely across donors, whereas some public TCRs were present in many individuals. In both the original and validation cohorts, the classifier was reported to diagnose cytomegalovirus status with high specificity and sensitivity. It was suggested by the authors that the approach could potentially be generalized to other disease states and immunological phenotypes. Correlated functional status among segregating V segments might reflect linkage disequilibrium, but an unknown experimental factor could not be ruled out. According to a later analysis, parvovirus B19, influenza, CMV and Epstein-Barr virus appeared linked to several top co-occurrence clusters. In a later analysis, most CMV-associated TCR beta chains were found to appear HLA-restricted, with HLA associations seemingly driven largely by CMV exposure. The presence/absence analyses assumed that sequencing depth was roughly uniform across donors, and that assumption may not be true. A later genetic analysis reported fewer N-insertions in productive TCRs among donors in an Asian-associated ancestry cluster than the roughly 690-donor mean. Over 15 rarely observed V segments, including chromosome 9 orphons, were excluded from the earlier analysis of approximately 500 of the donors because counts were too low. A further reported finding was that TCR beta sequences accurately predicted the HLA-A and HLA-B alleles for most subjects in the first cohort. Immune exposure information for the cohort was limited to CMV serostatus. An association between a missense DCLRE1C variant and V-gene and J-gene trimming of TCR beta chains was found in a later genetic analysis and replicated in an independent cohort. In a later analysis, the rate of TCR association differed among HLA loci, with DRB1 alleles having the most associated TCRs and HLA-C alleles having the fewest. Compared with equally common non-associated chains, HLA-associated TCR beta chains in a later analysis were more clonally expanded and had lower generation probabilities. The 87-base-pair reads could not distinguish some IMGT-functional V segments, including TRBV6-2 and TRBV6-3, so those segments were excluded. Strong co-occurrence of HLA alleles, especially DR and DQ, made assigning TCR associations to individual alleles difficult. HLA typing was unavailable for some donors at each locus, so association tests used only the typed subset. In vitro tests confirmed that a few of the cytomegalovirus-associated TCR beta chains recognize cytomegalovirus antigens. In this cohort, only TCR beta chains were sequenced, and detectable features were limited by the absence of alpha or paired-chain data. A total of 150 to 200 TCR beta chains were listed by the study as associated with cytomegalovirus.

As for this clone: Its cognate antigen has yet to be identified. No clone much larger than this one lies a single base away; base qualities are absent.

The cohort comprised under 700 healthy bone marrow donors. All cohort members were sampled while nominally healthy, although unrecorded immune exposures were likely present. The donor was CMV seronegative and belonged to the group of 380 or so seronegative cohort members. A peripheral blood sample was provided by each donor, and peripheral blood mononuclear cells were used for TCR beta sequencing. The Qiagen DNeasy Blood Extraction Kit was used to extract genomic DNA from the blood cell samples. Trimmed from V: 3 bases; trimmed from J: 7 bases; junction bases lacking a gene match: 2. The CDR3 runs 13 amino acids, cysteine and phenylalanine included. Left in the record is the CDR3 DNA by itself, 39 bases read in frame from the first base. From the germline V gene (reference sequence), CDR1 is LNHDA and CDR2 is SQIVND. The library was built by means of the immunoSEQ multiplex PCR assay. The multiplex PCR relied on a mix of 60 forward primers for TCR Vbeta segments and 13 reverse primers for TCR Jbeta segments. A multiplex PCR assay on genomic DNA amplified the CDR3 region of rearranged TCR beta genes. Amplified TCR beta libraries were sequenced as 87-base-pair reads on the Illumina HiSeq System. The published analysis was carried out like this. A later analysis counted tens of millions of unique TCR beta chains across the 650 to 800 repertoires, and roughly 11 million of these chains were shared by at least two donors. Raw reads were error-corrected and collapsed into unique sequences by a nearest-neighbor algorithm in which closely related sequences were merged to remove PCR and sequencing errors. V, D and J gene segments were assigned by aligning CDR3 sequences to IMGT reference sequences. For a sequence to be retained, a match of at least six nucleotides was required to both a V gene segment and a J gene segment. A rearrangement counted as productive if the CDR3 had no stop codons and remained in frame with V and J, and every other rearrangement counted as non-productive. Following IMGT convention, CDR3 was defined as the stretch from the second conserved V-encoded cysteine up to the conserved J-encoded phenylalanine. In an earlier analysis of 500 to 650 of the donors, sequences lacking an unambiguous match to a single V gene segment were excluded. An earlier analysis of around 600 of the donors classified V segments as functional when productive rearrangements were above 56.7% and as segregating when the standard deviation between donors was above 5%. A statistical classification framework was developed to diagnose cytomegalovirus status using the catalog of TCR beta chain sequences. In a later analysis, TCR nucleotide sequences were compared against IMGT/GENE-DB human TR gene sequences so that V and J genes could be assigned. In a later analysis, CDR3 sequences and most-parsimonious VDJ recombination scenarios were assigned using the TCRdist pipeline. In a later analysis, each TCR beta chain was defined by its CDR3 amino acid sequence together with its V-gene family, and reads without a unique V-gene family were excluded. As a way to deal with suspected cross-contamination and a sequencing artifact, a later analysis dropped hundreds of nucleotide sequences that were highly shared and had low generation probability. For each public chain, a later analysis derived a clonal expansion index from normalized ranks of inferred template counts within each repertoire. Generation probabilities in a later analysis came from a VDJ recombination model fitted to out-of-frame rearrangements, and those results were checked against IGoR. Hypergeometric tests were used in a later analysis to score TCR-TCR, TCR-HLA and TCR-CMV co-occurrence, with a repertoire-size bias correction applied to the TCR pairs. A later analysis estimated false discovery rates by permuting HLA or CMV assignments 20 times. A later analysis grouped co-occurring TCRs with DBSCAN, adding TCRdist sequence similarity when clustering within HLA-allele-positive subsets. Repertoires with fewer than 30,000 or more than 120,000 public chains, plus five repertoires with anomalous nucleotide sharing, were excluded from co-occurrence clustering. Entries here come from immuneACCESS through TCRdb and include only in-frame sequences with V and J called. Some clones fail to appear in such tables; in the studies checked, an unresolved V gene covers under half of the shortfall, and the cause of the remainder is unknown. That table is the source of V, J and clone size, and D and trimming were worked out from the DNA. The sample table records about 160,000 clones; 79% of these occur just once. The biggest ten clones account for approximately 2.3% of the sample.

The V and J genes are TRBV19 and TRBJ2-2; TRBD1 aligns with 7 central bases. The TCR was taken from a man aged 35-49 years in good health and CMV-seronegative. The sequenced sample was PBMCs. The CDR3 sequence is CASSMRGRGELFF. The DNA sequence is TGTGCCAGTAGTATGAGGGGGCGCGGGGAGCTGTTTTTT.